These 3 T cell receptor beta chains were sequenced from one sample in a study of cytomegalovirus exposure and HLA in healthy donors. The PCR used 60 Vbeta and 13 Jbeta primers. Measured with immunoSEQ multiplex PCR; TCRdb has only the in-frame clones, and not every one. The repertoire holds 100,000 to 150,000 clones, with around 78% as singletons. Sequencing used PBMCs. The source of these receptors is a woman between 40 and 55 years old in good health and CMV-seronegative.

The rearrangement links TRBV28 to TRBJ2-2, with D possibly matching TRBD2 (6 bases). V lost 10 bases to trimming and J lost 3 bases, with 12 bases between them. This CDR3 region has 13 residues. The germline CDR1 and CDR2 sequences are MDHEN and SYDVKM. The CDR3: CAIPGTYTGELFF. DNA of the CDR3: TGTGCCATCCCCGGGACTTACACCGGGGAGCTGTTTTTT.

J is TRBJ2-1 and V is TRBV9; 13 nucleotides agree with TRBD2. The germline V gene encodes CDR1 SGDLS and CDR2 YYNGEE. The V segment lost 4 bases and the J segment 2 bases; nucleotides outside the gene matches: 24. CDR3 length equals 23 residues. The CDR3 loop reads CASSSRSGVSGTSGNPTYNEQFF. CDR3 DNA: TGTGCCAGCAGCTCCCGTAGTGGAGTGTCCGGGACTAGCGGGAACCCGACCTACAATGAGCAGTTCTTC. The whole variable domain, filled in from reference TRBV9 and TRBJ2-1, reads DSGVTQTPKHLITATGQRVTLRCSPRSGDLSVYWYQQSLDQGLQFLIQYYNGEERAKGNILERFSAQQFPDLHSELNLSSLELGDSALYFCASSSRSGVSGTSGNPTYNEQFFGPGTRLTVL.

This clone was seen more than once but under ten times. CDR3 nucleotide sequence: TGTGCCAGCAGCAGAGTCCCTTCCCGGTACGAGCAGTACTTC. Its translation: CASSRVPSRYEQYF. The V gene is TRBV5-6, the J gene TRBJ2-7; no firm D call. V was shortened by 4 bases and J by 4 bases, with 15 bases between the two germline ends. CDR1 is SGHDT, CDR2 YYEEEE, per germline. The CDR3 has 14 amino acids.